These 7 T cell receptor beta chains were all obtained from the same sample, sequenced in a study of blood T cell repertoires in COVID-19. Clones were sequenced by immunoSEQ multiplex PCR, and TCRdb holds only the in-frame ones, with some missing. Seen here are more than 100,000 clones, around 86% observed once, and the top ten hold around 4%. The sample comprised peripheral blood. The receptor source for this set is a man between 40 and 49 years old with acute or convalescent COVID-19.

This clone has a handful of counts. The CDR3 reads CASSHPDREDQPQHF. The CDR3 coding sequence is TGTGCCAGCAGTCACCCCGACAGGGAAGATCAGCCCCAGCATTTT. V and J are TRBV6-2 or TRBV6-3 and TRBJ1-5; 7 nucleotides line up with TRBD1. This CDR3 region has 15 residues. Germline CDR1 reads MNHEY; CDR2 reads SVGEGT. Trimming removed 5 bases from V and 5 bases from J; junction bases left unmatched: 9.

The sample holds one count of this clone. The V gene is TRBV7-3, the J gene TRBJ1-1; no clear D. Germline values: CDR1 SGHTA, CDR2 FQGTGA. Trimming removed 2 bases at V and 1 base at J, with 11 bases between. This CDR3 is 15 amino acids long. The CDR3 nucleotides read TGTGCCAGCAGCTTATTGGAGAGGAGGAACACTGAAGCTTTCTTT. Protein: CASSLLERRNTEAFF.

The gene calls are TRBV6-5 and TRBJ2-7, with 8 bases matching TRBD1. Trimming cost V 6 bases and J 1 base; bases outside gene matches: 8. Germline V lookup: CDR1 MNHEY, CDR2 SVGAGI. This CDR3 spans 15 amino acids. The CDR3 spells CASRTGELRSYEQYF. The DNA for the CDR3 is TGTGCCAGCAGGACAGGGGAATTACGATCCTACGAGCAGTACTTC.

The chain employs TRBV6-4 and TRBJ1-2; D possibly corresponds to TRBD1 (5 bases). The CDR3 extends over 15 amino acids. Germline V gene lookup returns CDR1 MRHNA and CDR2 SNTAGT. V lost 5 bases to trimming and J lost 0 bases, with 13 bases between them. The CDR3 DNA reads TGTGCCAGCAGTTTAACAGGAAATACTAACTATGGCTACACCTTC. Its protein product is CASSLTGNTNYGYTF.

The rearrangement links TRBV5-1 to TRBJ1-5, with D maybe TRBD1 (5 bases). Trimming shortened V by 4 bases and J by 7 bases, and 18 bases separated the two germline ends. Germline V CDR1 and CDR2: SGHRS, YFSETQ. The CDR3 runs 15 residues. The CDR3 sequence is CASSPSGGLGQPQHF. The CDR3 DNA reads TGCGCCAGCAGCCCCTCCGGGGGATTAGGGCAGCCCCAGCATTTT. The complete variable domain, with remaining parts taken from reference TRBV5-1 and TRBJ1-5, reads KAGVTQTPRYLIKTRGQQVTLSCSPISGHRSVSWYQQTPGQGLQFLFEYFSETQRNKGNFPGRFSGRQFSNSRSEMNVSTLELGDSALYLCASSPSGGLGQPQHFGDGTRLSIL.

This rearrangement joins TRBV10-3 to TRBJ2-3, with 11 bases aligning to TRBD2. CDR1 is ENHRY, CDR2 SYGVKD, per germline. The CDR3 is 13 amino acids. V shed 9 bases and J 4 bases; nucleotides not matched to a gene: 3. CDR3 sequence (DNA): TGTGCCATTTTAGCGGGAGGGGCAGATACGCAGTATTTT. Translating gives CAILAGGADTQYF.

The chain joins TRBV6-1 to TRBJ1-5, with TRBD1 identical over 8 bases. Germline CDR1 is MNHNS and CDR2 is SASEGT. The CDR3 totals 15 residues. Germline trimming cut 3 bases from V and 1 base from J; bases unmatched to any gene: 2. CDR3 protein: CASSDRGRSNQPQHF. The CDR3 DNA reads as TGTGCCAGCAGTGACAGGGGGCGCAGCAATCAGCCCCAGCATTTT.